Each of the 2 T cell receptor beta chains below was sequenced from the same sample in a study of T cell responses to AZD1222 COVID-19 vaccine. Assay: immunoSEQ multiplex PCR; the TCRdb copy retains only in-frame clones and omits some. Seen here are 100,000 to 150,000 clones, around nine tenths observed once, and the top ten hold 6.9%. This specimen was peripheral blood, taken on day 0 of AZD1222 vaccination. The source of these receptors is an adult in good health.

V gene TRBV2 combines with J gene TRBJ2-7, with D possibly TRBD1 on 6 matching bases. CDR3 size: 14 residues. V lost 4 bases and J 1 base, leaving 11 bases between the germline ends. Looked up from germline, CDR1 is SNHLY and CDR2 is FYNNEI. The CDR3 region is CASSGYRESYEQYF. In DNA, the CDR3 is TGTGCCAGCAGTGGTTACAGGGAATCCTACGAGCAGTACTTC. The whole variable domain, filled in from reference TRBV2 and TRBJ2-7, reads EPEVTQTPSHQVTQMGQEVILRCVPISNHLYFYWYRQILGQKVEFLVSFYNNEISEKSEIFDDQFSVERPDGSNFTLKIRSTKLEDSAMYFCASSGYRESYEQYFGPGTRLTVT.

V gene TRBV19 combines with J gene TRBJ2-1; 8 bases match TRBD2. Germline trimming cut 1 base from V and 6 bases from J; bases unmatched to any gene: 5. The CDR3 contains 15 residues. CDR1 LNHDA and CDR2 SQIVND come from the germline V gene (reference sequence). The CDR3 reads CASSIASGPTNEQFF. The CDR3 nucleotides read TGTGCCAGTAGTATAGCTAGCGGGCCAACCAATGAGCAGTTCTTC.